This TCR beta chain comes out of a study of shared clonotypes between healthy human individuals. General observations from the study: The genetic and exposure-history diversity represented was limited by few donors.

The repertoire was sequenced with immunoSEQ multiplex PCR; TCRdb's copy has only in-frame clones and lacks some. The sample comprises approximately 980,000 clones, approximately 80% of which are singletons, and over 1.3% rests with the top ten. The study drew all its donors from Caucasian adults living in Nashville, Tennessee. To note about this clone: Antigen specificity is unknown.

What was sequenced was memory CD4+ T cells sorted from blood. The sample's subset: CD45RA-negative fraction. The receptor was derived from a young man in good health.

The CDR3 loop reads CASSFKQGGETQYF. The CDR3, as DNA: TGTGCCAGCAGCTTTAAACAGGGAGGGGAGACCCAGTACTTC. V usage is TRBV5-4 and J usage is TRBJ2-5; TRBD2 is a possible D gene (7 bases). V dropped 2 bases and J dropped 5 bases, with 13 bases sitting between them. Germline V gives CDR1 SGHNT, CDR2 YYREEE (reference sequence). The CDR3 has 14 amino acids.